This entry features one TCR beta chain sequence. A read error is likely here: a far larger clone is one base away. The CDR3 sequence is 14 residues long. Germline CDR1 reads SGDLS; CDR2 reads YYNGEE. V was shortened by 0 bases and J by 10 bases, with 14 bases between the two germline ends. This entry is derived from a study of low-dose radiotherapy and immunotherapy resistance in tumors. Whole-study context: Per fraction, Cohort 1 was given 0.5 Gy every 2 weeks, for a total of 6.5 Gy. On a schedule of every two weeks, intravenous cyclophosphamide at a dose of 200 mg/m2 was delivered one day before each radiation and immunotherapy administration.

TRAV- and TRBV-specific primers, spanning alpha and beta chains, primed first-strand cDNA. With a V-primer adapter and a constant-region primer, TCRs were amplified for 20 PCR cycles. TCRdb re-called the reads with MiXCR, one entry per CDR3 protein. Altogether around 80,000 distinct CDR3 sequences are present, around 17% being singletons, with the ten largest covering approximately 1.5%. Indicated time point: after trial treatment. Treatment indicated: LDRT plus nivolumab, ipilimumab, low-dose cyclophosphamide and aspirin (RACIN trial). The chain recombines TRBV9 with TRBJ2-1, with D perhaps matching TRBD1 or TRBD2 (5 bases each). The sample was PBMCs, taken after low-dose radiotherapy plus immunotherapy. The receptor was isolated from a male donor with prostate cancer. For the CDR3, the DNA is TGTGCCAGCAGCGTAGAGGTAGGGACCTACGAGCAGTTCTTC. Protein: CASSVEVGTYEQFF.